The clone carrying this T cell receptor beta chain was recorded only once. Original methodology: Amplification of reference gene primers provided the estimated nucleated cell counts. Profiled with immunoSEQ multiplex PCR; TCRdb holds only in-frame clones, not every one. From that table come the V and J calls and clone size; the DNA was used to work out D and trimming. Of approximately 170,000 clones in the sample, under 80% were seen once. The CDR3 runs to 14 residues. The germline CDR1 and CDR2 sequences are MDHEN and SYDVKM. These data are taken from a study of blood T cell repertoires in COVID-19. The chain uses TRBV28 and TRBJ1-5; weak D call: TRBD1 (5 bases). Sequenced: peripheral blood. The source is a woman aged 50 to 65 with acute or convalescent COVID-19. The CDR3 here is CAIGAGGSNQPQHF. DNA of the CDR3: TGTGCGATAGGGGCCGGCGGTAGCAATCAGCCCCAGCATTTT.